The sequence of this T cell receptor (beta chain) was determined in a study of blood T cell repertoires in COVID-19 (dated by TCRdb to the early 2020s). With respect to the entire study: Samples covering the acute and convalescent phases of COVID-19 were provided by collaborators in the United States, Italy and Spain. The material from the prospective study consisted of cDNA or gDNA derived from T cells, B-cell-depleted T cells, or PBMCs. Subjects who had been exposed to COVID-19, were actively infected with it, or had recovered from it provided the deeply sampled blood TCRbeta repertoires that made up the dataset. The repertoires were released in a freely available public database intended as a resource for research on the immune response to SARS-CoV-2. Samples came from the ongoing ImmuneRACE study (first 160 participants) plus 1,254 subjects from 6 global collaborators. A de-identified subject ID, COVID-19 status, age in years and sex were almost always included in the sample metadata. Where available, HLA class I and class II types were obtained from metadata supplied by the sample provider rather than from assay-based typing.

Ends trimmed: V by 7 bases, J by 2 bases; bases unmatched to a gene: 16. From the germline V gene (reference sequence), CDR1 is LNHDA and CDR2 is SQIVND. Taken from cysteine to phenylalanine, the CDR3 has 17 residues. Only CDR3 DNA remains: 51 bases, in frame from the first base. Findings and caveats that apply to the study as a whole: Clinical and demographic metadata were provided uncurated, with the amount varying by source and participant.

Each collaborating institution followed its own protocols to collect whole blood in K2EDTA tubes. For TCRbeta analysis, collaborator samples were shipped as frozen whole blood, as isolated PBMCs, or as DNA extracted from either sample type. Comments on this clone: Its specific antigen is unknown. Base quality data are lacking; no much larger clone is found one base away.

The immunoSEQ Assay, a bias-controlled multiplex PCR, was used to amplify TCRbeta CDR3 regions from genomic DNA. Per the authors' processing: The number of nucleated cells in each sample was estimated from the amplification of reference gene primers within the assay. To quantify the absolute abundance of each unique TCRbeta CDR3 rearrangement, sequence reads were collapsed and filtered. For each sample, productive Simpson clonality was calculated as the square root of Simpson's diversity index across productive rearrangements. TCRdb provides this immuneACCESS table in a form limited to in-frame rearrangements. Some clones are lacking; in checked studies, under half of them reflect an unresolved V gene, and why the rest are absent is not known. V and J calls and clone size come straight from that table; D and trimming were deduced from the DNA. Within this sample are around 150,000 clones, with around four fifths of them counted one time only. The ten largest clones represent around 2.7% of the sample.

Sequenced sample: peripheral blood. This receptor was identified in a man aged 65 to 79 with acute or convalescent COVID-19. The chain couples TRBV19 to TRBJ2-7, with 8 junctional bases fitting TRBD2. CDR3 protein: CASTLGGSSGATYEQYF. The DNA sequence is given as TGTGCCAGTACCCTAGGTGGGAGTAGCGGGGCTACCTACGAGCAGTACTTC.